Listed below are T cell receptor beta chains from one sample, sequenced in a study of CD8+ T cells in alopecia areata. Clones were sequenced by immunoSEQ multiplex PCR, and TCRdb holds only the in-frame ones, with some missing. The sample holds some 160,000 clones; approximately 65% are singletons and the top ten take 36%. Source material: CD8+ T cells sorted from blood. These receptor sequences come from a human donor in good health. CDR3s include the opening cysteine and the closing phenylalanine or tryptophan. The order of the fields is J gene, clone size, D gene, V gene, CDR3 DNA, CDR3 protein. D genes are given only for firm matches. Size values are once, few and many counts, or a class for expanded clones, and some rows have none.

J gene: TRBJ2-1
clone size: -
D gene: TRBD2
V gene: TRBV11-2
CDR3 DNA: TGTGCCAGCAGCCTGGCGGGAGGATCCTACAATGAGCAGTTCTTC
CDR3 protein: CASSLAGGSYNEQFF

J gene: TRBJ2-3
clone size: -
D gene: -
V gene: TRBV5-1
CDR3 DNA: TGCGCCAGCAGTCCTCTAGGAGATACGCAGTATTTT
CDR3 protein: CASSPLGDTQYF

J gene: TRBJ1-2
clone size: -
D gene: TRBD1
V gene: TRBV7-9
CDR3 DNA: TGTGCCAGCAGCCCACTCCCCCGGACAGGGGGCGGTGGCTACACCTTC
CDR3 protein: CASSPLPRTGGGGYTF

J gene: TRBJ2-1
clone size: -
D gene: TRBD2
V gene: TRBV2
CDR3 DNA: TGTGCCAGCAGGGTAGGACTAGGCCACGATGAGCAGTTCTTC
CDR3 protein: CASRVGLGHDEQFF

J gene: TRBJ1-1
clone size: once
D gene: TRBD1
V gene: TRBV27
CDR3 DNA: TGTGCCAGCAGTCTGCCGGGACAGGGGGTAGCTTTCTTT
CDR3 protein: CASSLPGQGVAFF

J gene: TRBJ2-7
clone size: once
D gene: -
V gene: TRBV6-5
CDR3 DNA: TGTGCCAGCAGTGCTACCGGGCCCTCCTACGAGCAGTACTTC
CDR3 protein: CASSATGPSYEQYF

J gene: TRBJ2-7
clone size: -
D gene: TRBD2
V gene: TRBV19
CDR3 DNA: TGTGCCAGTAGTATTGCTAGCGGGAGGAACGAGCAGTACTTC
CDR3 protein: CASSIASGRNEQYF

J gene: TRBJ2-3
clone size: -
D gene: -
V gene: TRBV5-6
CDR3 DNA: TGTGCCAGCAGCCTTGGTGCAGATACGCAGTATTTT
CDR3 protein: CASSLGADTQYF

J gene: TRBJ2-7
clone size: -
D gene: -
V gene: TRBV27
CDR3 DNA: TGTGCCAGCAGTTTAGAGGGATCCGAGCAGTACTTC
CDR3 protein: CASSLEGSEQYF

J gene: TRBJ2-1
clone size: -
D gene: -
V gene: TRBV7-9
CDR3 DNA: TGTGCCAGCAGCTTAAGCGGCCTTAATGAGCAGTTCTTC
CDR3 protein: CASSLSGLNEQFF

J gene: TRBJ2-3
clone size: -
D gene: -
V gene: TRBV7-9
CDR3 DNA: TGTGCCAGCACCTCCACAGATACGCAGTATTTT
CDR3 protein: CASTSTDTQYF

J gene: TRBJ2-2
clone size: -
D gene: TRBD1
V gene: TRBV5-1
CDR3 DNA: TGCGCCAGCAGCTGGGACAGGGGCTGGTTCACCGGGGAGCTGTTTTTT
CDR3 protein: CASSWDRGWFTGELFF

J gene: TRBJ1-2
clone size: once
D gene: -
V gene: TRBV9
CDR3 DNA: TGTGCCAGCAGCGTCCAGGGTTCCTATGGCTACACCTTC
CDR3 protein: CASSVQGSYGYTF

J gene: TRBJ2-3
clone size: few
D gene: -
V gene: TRBV27
CDR3 DNA: TGTGCCAGCAGTATCCGGGCCGCCACAGATACGCAGTATTTT
CDR3 protein: CASSIRAATDTQYF

J gene: TRBJ1-2
clone size: -
D gene: -
V gene: TRBV5-4
CDR3 DNA: TGTGCCAGCACCTTACCCGATCCGGGACAATCTGGCTACACCTTC
CDR3 protein: CASTLPDPGQSGYTF

J gene: TRBJ2-6
clone size: -
D gene: -
V gene: TRBV6-5
CDR3 DNA: TGTGCCAGCAGTTACGACCCGGAGGGGGCCAACGTCCTGACTTTC
CDR3 protein: CASSYDPEGANVLTF

J gene: TRBJ1-1
clone size: few
D gene: -
V gene: TRBV13
CDR3 DNA: TGTGCCTTTTCGAAGGGCACTGAAGCTTTCTTT
CDR3 protein: CAFSKGTEAFF

J gene: TRBJ2-7
clone size: few
D gene: TRBD1
V gene: TRBV30
CDR3 DNA: TGTGCCTGGAGTGCTGACGACAGGGGGTACGAGCAGTACTTC
CDR3 protein: CAWSADDRGYEQYF

J gene: TRBJ2-3
clone size: -
D gene: -
V gene: TRBV5-6
CDR3 DNA: TGTGCCAGCAGCTTGACCCCCGGGCCAGATACGCAGTATTTT
CDR3 protein: CASSLTPGPDTQYF

J gene: TRBJ2-7
clone size: -
D gene: -
V gene: TRBV30
CDR3 DNA: TGTGCCTGGAGTGTATCAGGGTTGACCTACGAGCAGTACTTC
CDR3 protein: CAWSVSGLTYEQYF

J gene: TRBJ2-1
clone size: -
D gene: TRBD2
V gene: TRBV25-1
CDR3 DNA: TGTGCCAGCAGTGCCGGGACTAGCGGGGGAAATGAGCAGTTCTTC
CDR3 protein: CASSAGTSGGNEQFF

J gene: TRBJ2-1
clone size: -
D gene: TRBD2
V gene: TRBV5-1
CDR3 DNA: TGCGCCAGCAGCTTAGGACTAGCGGGATACAATGAGCAGTTCTTC
CDR3 protein: CASSLGLAGYNEQFF